This T cell receptor (beta chain) appears in the sequencing data of a study of OX40 agonist ivuxolimab in advanced cancers. Study information: Three patients got partial responses; one had hepatocellular carcinoma and two had cutaneous melanoma.

CDR1 and CDR2 (germline): SGHDT, YYEEEE. The CDR3 sequence is 13 residues long. V gave up 4 bases and J gave up 10 bases, with 14 bases separating them. Sequencing used immunoSEQ multiplex PCR; TCRdb keeps in-frame clones, though not all of them. Of about 41,000 clones in the sample, around 87% were seen once. V gene TRBV5-6 combines with J gene TRBJ1-4; D call uncertain. The clonotype was recovered from an adult with an advanced solid tumor such as melanoma, head and neck, liver or kidney cancer. The sequences come from CD4+ or CD8+ T cells sorted from blood, collected in a trial of the OX40 agonist ivuxolimab. Here the CDR3 DNA reads TGTGCCAGCAGCCCCTACTGGGGAGGAAAACTGTTTTTT. Translating it yields CASSPYWGGKLFF.